This entry is about one T cell receptor (beta chain). This sample also contains other DNA sequences that code for the same CDR3. Trimming pared 0 bases from V and 1 base from J, leaving 7 bases between. Germline-derived CDR1 and CDR2 are GTSNPN and SVGIG (reference sequence). This CDR3 comprises 14 residues. This entry comes from a study of shared clonotypes between healthy human individuals. Once extracted for a subset, genomic DNA was divided evenly among several immunoSEQ plates. As processed by the authors: Sequence data from immunoSEQ were junction-only and lacked quality scores; consequently, filtering differed. The table came from immunoSEQ multiplex PCR; TCRdb's copy has only in-frame clones and leaves some out. The V and J calls and clone size come from that table; D and trimming were worked out from the DNA. The sample carries 2.3 million or so clones, 85% to 95% recorded once. All donors were Caucasian adults living in Nashville, Tennessee.

This receptor was taken from a man aged 18 to 30 in good health. Some clones in this sample may be carry-over from other donors' samples. V usage is TRBV30 and J usage is TRBJ1-3; D is ambiguous. Sequencing used naive CD4+ T cells from PBMCs. Subset here: CD45RA+ positively selected. The CDR3 coding sequence is TGTGCCTGGAGTGTAGGCAGTTCTGGAAACACCATATATTTT. Its translation: CAWSVGSSGNTIYF. The full variable domain, rest sourced from reference TRBV30 and TRBJ1-3, is SQTIHQWPATLVQPVGSPLSLECTVEGTSNPNLYWYRQAAGRGLQLLFYSVGIGQISSEVPQNLSASRPQDRQFILSSKKLLLSDSGFYLCAWSVGSSGNTIYFGEGSWLTVV.